The 18 T cell receptor beta chains below all came from one sample that was sequenced in a study of cytomegalovirus exposure and HLA in healthy donors (dated by TCRdb to about 2017). The library came from the immunoSEQ multiplex PCR assay. A mixture of 60 forward primers for TCR Vbeta segments and 13 reverse primers for TCR Jbeta segments was used in the multiplex PCR. Entries here come from immuneACCESS through TCRdb and include only in-frame sequences with V and J called. Some clones fail to appear in such tables; in the studies checked, an unresolved V gene covers under half of the shortfall, and the cause of the remainder is unknown. The sample table records some 140,000 clones; around two thirds of these occur just once. The top ten clonotypes cover roughly 4% of the sample. The specimen was PBMCs. The receptors shown here come from a man between 18 and 29 years old in good health and CMV-seropositive.

This chain links TRBV4-3 with TRBJ2-3; TRBD1 aligns across 9 bases. The CDR3 has 15 residues. J lost 4 bases, V lost 3 bases, and 5 bases had no gene match. Germline assignment: CDR1 LGHNA and CDR2 YSLEER. The CDR3 DNA sequence: TGCGCCAGCAGCCACCGGGACAGGGTAGCAGATACGCAGTATTTT. Amino acid sequence: CASSHRDRVADTQYF.

This clone appeared a single time. The chain links TRBV7-2 to TRBJ2-7; D is possibly TRBD1 (6 bases). Trimming shortened V by 1 base and J by 3 bases, and 10 bases separated the two germline ends. Germline CDR1 is SGHTA and CDR2 is FQGNSA. CDR3 size: 14 residues. Here the CDR3 reads CASSLVGGFYEQYF. CDR3 nucleotides: TGTGCCAGCAGCTTAGTAGGGGGATTCTACGAGCAGTACTTC.

The table lists this clone with a count of one. The V call is TRBV29-1, the J call TRBJ2-2, with TRBD2 identical over 11 bases. Germline values: CDR1 SQVTM, CDR2 ANQGSEA. This CDR3 contains 14 residues. The J segment lost 1 base and the V segment lost 6 bases, leaving 1 base of the junction unmatched. CDR3 region: CSVGTSGNTGELFF. The CDR3 nucleotides read TGCAGCGTGGGGACTAGCGGGAACACCGGGGAGCTGTTTTTT.

The chain recombines TRBV10-3 with TRBJ2-7; 10 positions match TRBD2. Germline V CDR1 and CDR2: ENHRY, SYGVKD. The CDR3 extends over 14 amino acids. Trimming at V came to 3 bases and at J to 6 bases, leaving 5 bases not matched to a gene. CDR3 sequence: CAISDSGRAGEQYF. Written as DNA, the CDR3 is TGTGCCATCAGTGACAGCGGGAGGGCCGGCGAGCAGTACTTC.

The chain couples TRBV6-6 to TRBJ1-5, with TRBD1 identical over 8 bases. The CDR3 runs 15 residues. Germline V gene sequence: CDR1 MNHNY, CDR2 SVGAGI (reference sequence). V was clipped by 4 bases and J by 2 bases; unmatched bases: 4. The CDR3 coding sequence is TGTGCCAGCAGTTCCAGGGGGCTGGGCAATCAGCCCCAGCATTTT. Translation gives CASSSRGLGNQPQHF.

This chain links TRBV29-1 with TRBJ1-1; D might be TRBD1 (5 bases). V lost 4 bases to trimming and J lost 5 bases, with 17 bases between them. Looked up from germline, CDR1 is SQVTM and CDR2 is ANQGSEA. This CDR3 spans 14 amino acids. The CDR3 sequence is CSVVRGGRGTEAFF. The CDR3 DNA reads as TGCAGCGTTGTAAGGGGAGGAAGGGGAACTGAAGCTTTCTTT.

The CDR3 DNA reads as TGTGCCAGCCGGGGTAGCAATCAGCCCCAGCATTTT. Translating gives CASRGSNQPQHF. The chain is built from TRBV2 and TRBJ1-5; D gene ambiguous. The CDR3 consists of 12 residues. Germline V lookup: CDR1 SNHLY, CDR2 FYNNEI. The V end was cut by 8 bases, the J end by 0 bases, with 5 bases between.

This clone turned up a few times. The J gene is TRBJ1-5, the V gene TRBV2; D ambiguous. This CDR3 spans 13 amino acids. CDR1 and CDR2 (germline): SNHLY, FYNNEI. V shed 6 bases and J shed 7 bases, with 13 bases lying between them. CDR3 protein: CASSAQVFQPQHF. The DNA for the CDR3 is TGTGCCAGCAGCGCCCAGGTCTTCCAGCCCCAGCATTTT.

This chain links TRBV29-1 with TRBJ1-5; 12 nucleotides agree with TRBD1. The CDR3 length is 16 residues. After removal of 6 bases from V and 6 bases from J, the junction contained 12 bases not matched to a gene. Germline values: CDR1 SQVTM, CDR2 ANQGSEA. CDR3 protein: CSVVWGTGGYGQPQHF. In DNA form, the CDR3 reads TGCAGCGTGGTTTGGGGGACAGGGGGCTACGGTCAGCCCCAGCATTTT.

CDR3 amino acids: CASSELRVSTGANVLTF. The CDR3, as DNA: TGTGCCAGCAGCGAACTCCGGGTTTCGACTGGGGCCAACGTCCTGACTTTC. The genes are TRBV7-2 and TRBJ2-6; D remains unclear. Trimming took 5 bases from V and 2 from J, leaving 16 bases between them. The germline CDR1 and CDR2 sequences are SGHTA and FQGNSA. CDR3 length: 17 amino acids.

This rearrangement joins TRBV29-1 to TRBJ1-1, with TRBD1 as a possible D gene (5 bases). The CDR3 has 13 residues. Germline CDR1 and CDR2: SQVTM and ANQGSEA. The V and J ends lost 4 bases and 4 bases respectively, with 13 bases between them. CDR3 sequence: CSVGYQGGTEAFF. In nucleotides, the CDR3 is TGCAGCGTTGGGTACCAGGGAGGCACTGAAGCTTTCTTT.

This chain uses TRBV5-5 with TRBJ2-3, with 7 bases fitting TRBD1. The CDR3 has 15 residues. Germline assignment: CDR1 SGHKS and CDR2 YYEKEE (reference sequence). The ends lost 4 bases at V and 3 bases at J; junction bases unmatched: 8. The CDR3 DNA follows: TGTGCCAGCAGCGTTGACAGGGTTAGTACAGATACGCAGTATTTT. Translating gives CASSVDRVSTDTQYF. Complete variable domain (other parts from reference TRBV5-5 and TRBJ2-3): DAGVTQSPTHLIKTRGQQVTLRCSPISGHKSVSWYQQVLGQGPQFIFQYYEKEERGRGNFPDRFSARQFPNYSSELNVNALLLGDSALYLCASSVDRVSTDTQYFGPGTRLTVL.

Notes on this clone: At one end, the junction sequence differs from germline, possibly due to a read error. The chain joins TRBV7-3 to TRBJ2-6; D is perhaps TRBD1 (5 bases). This CDR3 has 13 amino acids. Germline lookup yields CDR1 SGHTA and CDR2 FQGTGA. CDR3 sequence (DNA): TGTGCCAGCTGGTACTCTGGGGCCAACATCCTGACTTTC. Its translation is CASWYSGANILTF.

The CDR3 sequence: CASSPDRGREKLFF. CDR3 nucleotide sequence: TGTGCCAGCAGCCCCGACAGGGGTCGTGAAAAACTGTTTTTT. The rearrangement joins TRBV28 to TRBJ1-4; 8 nucleotides line up with TRBD1. CDR1 and CDR2 (germline): MDHEN, SYDVKM. The CDR3 totals 14 residues. With V trimmed by 6 bases and J by 7 bases, 7 bases remained unmatched.

V usage is TRBV27 and J usage is TRBJ2-7; the match to TRBD2 covers 14 bases. The germline V gene encodes CDR1 MNHEY and CDR2 SMNVEV (reference sequence). The ends lost 7 bases at V and 3 bases at J; junction bases unmatched: 5. CDR3 length: 15 amino acids. The CDR3 sequence is CASNPGTSGSYEQYF. Here the CDR3 DNA reads TGTGCCAGCAACCCCGGGACTAGCGGGAGCTACGAGCAGTACTTC.

V usage is TRBV12-5 and J usage is TRBJ1-1; 9 positions match TRBD1. Germline loops: CDR1 LGHNT, CDR2 FRNRAP. The CDR3 has 18 residues. V dropped 0 bases and J dropped 2; count of bases not matched to a gene: 10. The CDR3 sequence: CASGLVLGGQGVNTEAFF. The CDR3 nucleotides read TGTGCTAGTGGTTTGGTACTCGGGGGACAGGGCGTAAACACTGAAGCTTTCTTT.

The rearrangement links TRBV7-9 to TRBJ2-1; D is perhaps TRBD1 (5 bases). Trimming shortened V by 5 bases and J by 3 bases, and 8 bases separated the two germline ends. Looked up from germline, CDR1 is SEHNR and CDR2 is FQNEAQ (reference sequence). The length of the CDR3 is 13 residues. The CDR3 spells CASSPGFYNEQFF. DNA of the CDR3: TGTGCCAGCAGCCCAGGGTTCTACAATGAGCAGTTCTTC.

This chain joins TRBV19 and TRBJ2-1; 7 bases are shared with TRBD1. Germline loops: CDR1 LNHDA, CDR2 SQIVND (reference sequence). The CDR3 totals 13 residues. Trimming at V came to 9 bases and at J to 6 bases, leaving 8 bases not matched to a gene. CDR3 amino acids: CASRQGISNEQFF. CDR3 coding DNA: TGTGCCAGCCGACAGGGTATCAGCAATGAGCAGTTCTTC.